One and the same sample provided the 20 T cell receptor beta chains below, sequenced in a study of cytomegalovirus exposure and HLA in healthy donors. The PCR had 60 Vbeta and 13 Jbeta primers. Libraries were prepared by immunoSEQ multiplex PCR; TCRdb keeps only in-frame clonotypes and omits some of them. The sample has 160,000 or so clones; around four fifths are singletons. Sequences were obtained from PBMCs. The source is a woman aged 50 to 60 in good health and CMV-seronegative.

The chain uses TRBV11-2 and TRBJ2-5; D perhaps matches TRBD1 (6 bases). V lost 5 bases and J lost 11, with 18 bases in between. Germline assignment: CDR1 SGHAT and CDR2 FQNNGV. The CDR3 loop spans 13 amino acids. The CDR3 nucleotides are TGTGCCAGCAGCCCACCCAGGGGTTGGGAGCAGTACTTC. Translating it yields CASSPPRGWEQYF. Variable domain in full (rest from reference TRBV11-2 and TRBJ2-5): EAGVAQSPRYKIIEKRQSVAFWCNPISGHATLYWYQQILGQGPKLLIQFQNNGVVDDSQLPKDRFSAERLKGVDSTLKIQPAKLEDSAVYLCASSPPRGWEQYFGPGTRLLVL.

The chain carries TRBV19 and TRBJ2-3, with D possibly TRBD2 on 7 matching bases. CDR3 length equals 14 residues. V gave up 3 bases and J gave up 6 bases, with 13 bases separating them. CDR1 is LNHDA, CDR2 SQIVND, per germline (reference sequence). The CDR3 region has the DNA TGTGCCAGTAGTATGGGGGGGCTGGGGGATACGCAGTATTTT. Its translation is CASSMGGLGDTQYF.

The chain recombines TRBV4-3 with TRBJ2-7; no firm D call. Germline CDR1 and CDR2: LGHNA and YSLEER. Trimming cost V 3 bases and J 1 base, with 13 bases left between them. The CDR3 is 15 amino acids. The CDR3: CASSQSAYASYEQYF. CDR3 DNA sequence: TGCGCCAGCAGCCAGTCCGCGTATGCGTCCTACGAGCAGTACTTC.

This chain links TRBV9 with TRBJ1-1; possibly TRBD1 for D (5 bases). The CDR3 extends over 13 amino acids. Trimming stripped 5 bases from V and 1 base from J, with 9 bases between. Germline V gene sequence: CDR1 SGDLS, CDR2 YYNGEE. CDR3 nucleotides: TGTGCCAGCAGAGCAGGGTCGAACACTGAAGCTTTCTTT. This encodes CASRAGSNTEAFF.

This clone was counted a few times. The V call is TRBV5-6, the J call TRBJ2-3; 8 bases match TRBD2. Per the germline V gene, CDR1 is SGHDT and CDR2 is YYEEEE. This CDR3 has 16 amino acids. The V and J ends lost 4 bases and 0 bases, in that order; junction bases with no gene match: 7. The CDR3 is CASSRGGVGSTDTQYF. CDR3 coding DNA: TGTGCCAGCAGCCGGGGGGGGGTTGGAAGCACAGATACGCAGTATTTT. Looking up the rest from reference TRBV5-6 and TRBJ2-3 gives the full variable domain: DAGVTQSPTHLIKTRGQQVTLRCSPKSGHDTVSWYQQALGQGPQFIFQYYEEEERQRGNFPDRFSGHQFPNYSSELNVNALLLGDSALYLCASSRGGVGSTDTQYFGPGTRLTVL.

This clone was found a few times. This rearrangement joins TRBV27 to TRBJ1-2; a possible D gene is TRBD1 (5 bases). Trimming pared 4 bases from V and 4 bases from J, leaving 13 bases between. Germline CDR1 is MNHEY and CDR2 is SMNVEV (reference sequence). The CDR3 sequence is 14 residues long. This CDR3 is CASSYTGLSYGYTF. CDR3 DNA sequence: TGTGCCAGCAGTTATACAGGTCTCAGCTATGGCTACACCTTC.

The chain recombines TRBV7-2 with TRBJ1-5; D not certain. The CDR3 is 15 amino acids. Germline CDR1 SGHTA, CDR2 FQGNSA. V lost 0 bases and J 9 bases, leaving 15 bases between the germline ends. DNA for the CDR3: TGTGCCAGCAGCTTAGCGAGTCAGGATAGTAGGCCCCAGCATTTT. It is translated as CASSLASQDSRPQHF.

The chain recombines TRBV30 with TRBJ1-5, with D possibly matching TRBD1 (5 bases). The ends were cut back, 2 bases at V and 4 bases at J, with 12 bases in the middle. This CDR3 comprises 14 residues. CDR1 is GTSNPN, CDR2 SVGIG, per germline (reference sequence). CDR3 sequence reads: CAWSTLTVNQPQHF. The CDR3, as DNA: TGTGCCTGGAGTACCTTGACAGTAAATCAGCCCCAGCATTTT.

The chain employs TRBV15 and TRBJ2-1; D might be TRBD2 (6 bases). Germline V gives CDR1 LNHNV, CDR2 YYDKDF (reference sequence). The CDR3 consists of 16 residues. V lost 6 bases and J 0 bases, leaving 15 bases between the germline ends. The CDR3 loop reads CATSHTSNPSYNEQFF. The CDR3 nucleotides are TGTGCCACCAGTCATACTAGCAACCCCTCCTACAATGAGCAGTTCTTC.

The chain has TRBV9 and TRBJ2-5, with TRBD2 identical over 10 bases. After removal of 4 bases from V and 5 bases from J, the junction contained 8 bases not matched to a gene. The CDR3 extends over 15 amino acids. The V gene's germline CDR1 is SGDLS and CDR2 YYNGEE. The CDR3: CASSREREGGETQYF. The DNA of the CDR3 is TGTGCCAGCAGCAGGGAGCGGGAGGGTGGCGAGACCCAGTACTTC.

The V and J genes are TRBV5-1 and TRBJ1-2; D possibly corresponds to TRBD1 (5 bases). CDR1 and CDR2 from the germline V gene are SGHRS and YFSETQ. V was trimmed by 4 bases and J by 2 bases, leaving 9 bases between them. The CDR3 runs to 13 residues. CDR3 amino acids: CASSTDRNYGYTF. DNA of the CDR3: TGCGCCAGCAGCACCGACAGAAACTATGGCTACACCTTC.

The chain has TRBV5-4 and TRBJ2-3, with 11 bases that match TRBD1. The CDR3 is made up of 17 amino acids. The V gene end was trimmed by 5 bases and the J gene end by 5 bases; junction bases not matched to a gene: 13. The germline V gene encodes CDR1 SGHNT and CDR2 YYREEE (reference sequence). CDR3 loop: CASRLSGGTGGIDTQYF. CDR3 in DNA: TGTGCCAGCAGGCTCTCCGGCGGGACAGGGGGTATAGATACGCAGTATTTT.

The gene calls are TRBV7-6 and TRBJ2-7, with a tentative D call TRBD2 (6 bases). This CDR3 contains 16 residues. The V and J ends lost 4 bases and 1 base respectively, with 17 bases between them. Germline CDR1 is SGHVS and CDR2 is FNYEAQ. The DNA of the CDR3 is TGTGCCAGCAGCTCCCTCTGGGCGGGACTTTCCTACGAGCAGTACTTC. This encodes CASSSLWAGLSYEQYF.

The chain carries TRBV9 and TRBJ1-2; tentative D call: TRBD1 (6 bases). This CDR3 spans 15 amino acids. Germline V lookup: CDR1 SGDLS, CDR2 YYNGEE. Trimming cost V 0 bases and J 7 bases, with 16 bases left between them. CDR3 region: CASSVAGGGGIGYTF. In nucleotides, the CDR3 is TGTGCCAGCAGCGTAGCGGGAGGGGGGGGGATTGGCTACACCTTC.

The chain uses TRBV4-3 and TRBJ1-5, with unresolved D. Trimming took 5 bases from V and 3 from J, leaving 14 bases between them. Per the germline V gene, CDR1 is LGHNA and CDR2 is YSLEER. The CDR3 sequence is 15 residues long. The CDR3, as DNA: TGCGCCAGCAGCTGGTCCGAGGGTAACAATCAGCCCCAGCATTTT. Translated: CASSWSEGNNQPQHF.

The chain has TRBV6-5 and TRBJ2-3; TRBD1 might be the D (5 bases). CDR1 and CDR2 (germline): MNHEY, SVGAGI. This CDR3 has 13 amino acids. V dropped 5 bases and J dropped 4 bases, with 10 bases sitting between them. The CDR3 sequence is CASSDLGADTQYF. CDR3 bases: TGTGCCAGCAGTGACCTAGGGGCAGATACGCAGTATTTT.

J is TRBJ1-5 and V is TRBV2, with 7 bases lining up with TRBD1. From germline, CDR1 is SNHLY and CDR2 FYNNEI. With 4 bases clipped from V and 6 bases from J, the junction kept 6 bases outside the gene matches. This CDR3 contains 14 residues. CDR3 protein: CASSVPGGFQPQHF. CDR3 DNA: TGTGCCAGCAGTGTGCCAGGGGGTTTTCAGCCCCAGCATTTT.

In this sample, this clone turned up a few times. The chain is built from TRBV6-1 and TRBJ2-7; 11 nucleotides line up with TRBD1. V trimming: 3 bases; J trimming: 7 bases; junction bases outside the gene matches: 5. The V gene's germline CDR1 is MNHNS and CDR2 SASEGT. The CDR3 length is 14 residues. CDR3 DNA sequence: TGTGCCAGCAGTGAGGGACAGGGGGGTGAAGAGCAGTACTTC. Its translation: CASSEGQGGEEQYF.

This chain uses TRBV27 with TRBJ2-7; no reliable D call. CDR3 length: 13 residues. The germline CDR1 and CDR2 sequences are MNHEY and SMNVEV (reference sequence). The V end was cut by 5 bases, the J end by 3 bases, with 11 bases between. CDR3 coding DNA: TGTGCCAGCAGTCCAAAGCCCCTCTACGAGCAGTACTTC. Translating gives CASSPKPLYEQYF.

In its sample, this clone was seen a few times. The CDR3 DNA reads TGTGCCAGCAGTTACTCCGGGTATCCTTACGGAAACACCATATATTTT. Protein: CASSYSGYPYGNTIYF. The chain employs TRBV6-6 and TRBJ1-3; no firm D call. The germline CDR1 and CDR2 sequences are MNHNY and SVGAGI (reference sequence). The CDR3 spans 16 residues. Between the trimmed V and J ends, which lost 0 bases and 4 bases, there was a span of 13 bases.